These 28 T cell receptor beta chains were all obtained from the same sample, sequenced in a study of blood T cell repertoires in COVID-19. Method: immunoSEQ multiplex PCR; TCRdb's copy keeps in-frame clones and lacks some. This sample has 300,000 to 400,000 clones, with roughly 85% found just once. Sequenced sample: PBMCs or T cells enriched from blood (not recorded which). The receptors here all came from a woman aged 40-49 years with acute COVID-19.

V usage is TRBV7-2 and J usage is TRBJ2-3; D is uncertain. The CDR3 has 16 amino acids. Germline values: CDR1 SGHTA, CDR2 FQGNSA. Trimming removed 1 base at V and 2 bases at J, with 13 bases between. CDR3 amino acids: CASSLGAGSFTDTQYF. The CDR3 nucleotides are TGTGCCAGCAGCTTAGGGGCAGGCTCATTCACAGATACGCAGTATTTT.

V gene TRBV7-8 combines with J gene TRBJ1-1; 9 nucleotides agree with TRBD1. Germline V CDR1 and CDR2: SGHVS, FQNEAQ. The CDR3 contains 13 residues. The V gene end was trimmed by 1 base and the J gene end by 9 bases; junction bases not matched to a gene: 3. The CDR3 reads CASSLGDRAQAFF. The CDR3 bases are TGTGCCAGCAGCTTAGGGGACAGGGCTCAAGCTTTCTTT.

The chain uses TRBV10-3 and TRBJ1-3, with D tentatively TRBD1 (6 bases). This CDR3 spans 15 amino acids. From germline, CDR1 is ENHRY and CDR2 SYGVKD. V lost 0 bases and J lost 4, with 10 bases in between. The CDR3 loop reads CAISESAGAGNTIYF. For the CDR3, the DNA is TGTGCCATCAGTGAGTCGGCAGGGGCAGGAAACACCATATATTTT.

This rearrangement joins TRBV7-8 to TRBJ1-1, with D hard to call. V was trimmed by 2 bases and J by 2 bases, leaving 9 bases between them. Germline V gives CDR1 SGHVS, CDR2 FQNEAQ. The CDR3 extends over 14 amino acids. Written as DNA, the CDR3 is TGTGCCAGCAGCTTACAGGAGGTAAACACTGAAGCTTTCTTT. This sequence encodes CASSLQEVNTEAFF.

As DNA, the CDR3 is TGTGCCAGCAGCTCCCGACAGGGGGGTCCAGAGACCCAGTACTTC. Residues: CASSSRQGGPETQYF. The V gene is TRBV21-1, the J gene TRBJ2-5; TRBD1 is taken as the D call from the table, unchecked against the DNA. TRBV21-1 is annotated as a pseudogene. The CDR3 runs to 15 residues.

The chain combines TRBV21-1 with TRBJ2-5; TRBD2 was called by the table and not checked on the DNA. TRBV21-1 is a pseudogene locus. The CDR3 covers 16 residues. The CDR3 region has the DNA TGTGCCACCACGGAAGCGGGAGAACCCCGTGGGGAGACCCAGTACTTC. The encoded protein is CATTEAGEPRGETQYF.

The chain is built from TRBV28 and TRBJ1-2; 7 bases map to TRBD1. The germline CDR1 and CDR2 sequences are MDHEN and SYDVKM. CDR3 size: 15 residues. V trimming: 6 bases; J trimming: 6 bases; junction bases outside the gene matches: 13. In nucleotides, the CDR3 is TGTGCCAGCAGCGCGCCCTCCGGGACAGTTGATGGCTACACCTTC. Encoded protein: CASSAPSGTVDGYTF.

The rearrangement uses TRBV11-2 and TRBJ1-1; D uncertain. The germline gives CDR1 SGHAT, CDR2 FQNNGV. Trimming shortened V by 2 bases and J by 7 bases, and 11 bases separated the two germline ends. The CDR3 is 13 residues long. CDR3 DNA sequence: TGTGCCAGCAGCTTACACCACCCAGTTGAAGCTTTCTTT. Protein sequence: CASSLHHPVEAFF.

This chain uses TRBV7-3 with TRBJ1-5, with no clear D. CDR1 is SGHTA and CDR2 is FQGTGA in the germline V gene. V shed 0 bases and J shed 4 bases, with 4 bases lying between them. The CDR3 totals 13 residues. The CDR3, as DNA: TGTGCCAGCAGCTTAACTTTAAATCAGCCCCAGCATTTT. Translated, it gives CASSLTLNQPQHF.

V gene TRBV29-1 combines with J gene TRBJ1-2, with D perhaps matching TRBD1 (6 bases). The CDR3 extends over 12 amino acids. Germline V gene data show CDR1 as SQVTM and CDR2 as ANQGSEA. V lost 5 bases to trimming and J lost 6 bases, with 13 bases between them. CDR3 residues: CSVPGTPDGYTF. The CDR3 nucleotides read TGCAGCGTTCCGGGGACACCCGATGGCTACACCTTC.

This chain links TRBV7-2 with TRBJ1-5, with D unresolved. The CDR3 extends over 13 amino acids. Looked up from germline, CDR1 is SGHTA and CDR2 is FQGNSA. The V gene lost 4 bases and the J gene lost 3 bases, with 7 bases spanning the gap. The CDR3 sequence: CASSSRLNQPQHF. Written as DNA, the CDR3 is TGTGCCAGCAGCTCTCGTCTCAATCAGCCCCAGCATTTT.

The rearrangement links TRBV7-2 to TRBJ1-1; D may be TRBD1 (6 bases). V gave up 7 bases and J gave up 3 bases, with 15 bases separating them. Germline V gene sequence: CDR1 SGHTA, CDR2 FQGNSA. The CDR3 runs 14 residues. The CDR3 DNA follows: TGTGCCAGCATCGATTCCAGGGGCGACACTGAAGCTTTCTTT. Translating gives CASIDSRGDTEAFF.

The gene calls are TRBV27 and TRBJ1-5; 9 bases agree with TRBD1. This CDR3 has 15 amino acids. With 8 bases clipped from V and 4 bases from J, the junction kept 9 bases outside the gene matches. CDR1 is MNHEY and CDR2 is SMNVEV in the germline V gene (reference sequence). CDR3 in DNA: TGTGCCAGCGGATTAACAGGGGGCGTTAATCAGCCCCAGCATTTT. It codes for CASGLTGGVNQPQHF.

The chain joins TRBV6-2 or TRBV6-3 to TRBJ1-5; 7 positions match TRBD1. The germline gives CDR1 MNHEY, CDR2 SVGEGT. The trim removed 6 bases at V and 7 bases at J, leaving 9 bases unmatched. The CDR3 has 14 amino acids. CDR3 region: CASSLDRVGQPQHF. In DNA form, the CDR3 reads TGTGCCAGCAGCCTCGACAGGGTCGGGCAGCCCCAGCATTTT.

This clone was recorded once. The gene calls are TRBV28 and TRBJ1-4; D unclear. The ends were cut back, 6 bases at V and 10 bases at J, with 18 bases in the middle. The CDR3 runs to 14 residues. CDR1 is MDHEN and CDR2 is SYDVKM in the germline V gene. The CDR3 is CASSPTLDFGKLFF. The CDR3 nucleotides are TGTGCCAGCAGCCCCACCCTAGATTTCGGAAAACTGTTTTTT.

This sequence joins TRBV5-4 and TRBJ2-3; 10 nucleotides agree with TRBD2. CDR1 and CDR2 from the germline V gene are SGHNT and YYREEE (reference sequence). The V and J ends lost 4 bases and 4 bases, in that order; junction bases with no gene match: 6. The CDR3 runs 15 residues. CDR3 amino acids: CASSQRGGFADTQYF. CDR3 nucleotides: TGTGCCAGCAGCCAGCGGGGGGGCTTCGCAGATACGCAGTATTTT.

V is TRBV9 and J is TRBJ1-1; D uncertain. Germline CDR1 is SGDLS and CDR2 is YYNGEE. The CDR3 contains 15 residues. Trimming cost V 3 bases and J 5 bases, with 17 bases left between them. CDR3 coding DNA: TGTGCCAGCAGCGCCCAGACATCGATCAGGACTGAAGCTTTCTTT. The encoded protein is CASSAQTSIRTEAFF.

This chain connects TRBV4-3 to TRBJ1-2; D is unclear. V shed 4 bases and J shed 3 bases, with 15 bases lying between them. Per the germline V gene, CDR1 is LGHNA and CDR2 is YSLEER. CDR3 length: 15 amino acids. CDR3 region: CASSRGRPADYGYTF. In nucleotides, the CDR3 is TGCGCCAGCAGCCGAGGCAGACCGGCAGACTATGGCTACACCTTC.

V and J are TRBV18 and TRBJ2-3; 11 bases line up with TRBD1. Trimming took 3 bases from V and 3 from J; bases not matched to a gene: 8. The CDR3 runs to 17 residues. Germline V CDR1 and CDR2: KGHSH, LQKENI. The CDR3 DNA sequence: TGTGCCAGCTCACCCACCCGGGACAGGGGGTTTACAGATACGCAGTATTTT. It codes for CASSPTRDRGFTDTQYF.

This chain uses TRBV9 with TRBJ1-2, with D unresolved. Between the trimmed V and J ends, which lost 0 bases and 4 bases, there was a span of 7 bases. The CDR3 sequence is 13 residues long. Germline V lookup: CDR1 SGDLS, CDR2 YYNGEE. The CDR3 sequence is CASSVVPGYGYTF. DNA of the CDR3: TGTGCCAGCAGCGTAGTTCCGGGCTATGGCTACACCTTC.

This rearrangement joins TRBV5-1 to TRBJ2-5; D might be TRBD2 (6 bases). Germline loops: CDR1 SGHRS, CDR2 YFSETQ. The CDR3 length is 14 residues. V lost 5 bases and J lost 3, with 14 bases in between. In nucleotides, the CDR3 is TGCGCCAGCAGGACGGGGCGGGGAAAAGAGACCCAGTACTTC. It encodes CASRTGRGKETQYF. Looking up the rest from reference TRBV5-1 and TRBJ2-5 gives the full variable domain: KAGVTQTPRYLIKTRGQQVTLSCSPISGHRSVSWYQQTPGQGLQFLFEYFSETQRNKGNFPGRFSGRQFSNSRSEMNVSTLELGDSALYLCASRTGRGKETQYFGPGTRLLVL.

V is TRBV11-2 and J is TRBJ2-1, with D possibly being TRBD2 (6 bases). Per the germline V gene, CDR1 is SGHAT and CDR2 is FQNNGV. With 1 base removed from V and 3 bases from J, the gap between germline ends came to 19 bases. The CDR3 runs 18 residues. CDR3 sequence: CASSLAGVGTPLYNEQFF. DNA of the CDR3: TGTGCCAGCAGCTTAGCCGGGGTGGGGACTCCTCTCTACAATGAGCAGTTCTTC.

This clone was seen a handful of times. J is TRBJ2-3 and V is TRBV7-8; maybe TRBD2 (6 bases). The CDR3 covers 17 residues. V was cut by 0 bases and J by 4 bases, with 17 bases left in between. Germline V gene sequence: CDR1 SGHVS, CDR2 FQNEAQ. The CDR3 loop reads CASSLAWRGTGADTQYF. The CDR3 bases are TGTGCCAGCAGCTTAGCGTGGAGGGGTACTGGGGCAGATACGCAGTATTTT.

The CDR3 sequence is CASSRRQVYNSPLHF. CDR3 DNA sequence: TGCGCCAGCAGTCGTCGCCAGGTGTATAATTCACCCCTCCACTTT. The V and J genes are TRBV23-1 and TRBJ1-6; D call uncertain. TRBV23-1 is sorted into the ORF group, with uncertain function. The CDR3 is made up of 15 amino acids. V gave up 4 bases and J gave up 4 bases, with 11 bases separating them.

The V call is TRBV5-5, the J call TRBJ2-3; D remains unclear. CDR3 length: 14 amino acids. The germline gives CDR1 SGHKS, CDR2 YYEKEE (reference sequence). V gave up 5 bases and J gave up 0 bases, with 10 bases separating them. This chain's CDR3 is CASSPPSSTDTQYF. The CDR3 DNA reads TGTGCCAGCAGTCCTCCCAGTAGCACAGATACGCAGTATTTT.

This chain links TRBV7-2 with TRBJ2-2; possible D gene TRBD2, 6 bases. Germline assignment: CDR1 SGHTA and CDR2 FQGNSA. V shed 4 bases and J shed 6 bases, with 15 bases lying between them. The CDR3 consists of 15 residues. In DNA, the CDR3 is TGTGCCAGCAGCTATTCGGGGGTAAAATCCGGGGAGCTGTTTTTT. This translates into CASSYSGVKSGELFF.

V is TRBV27 and J is TRBJ2-7; 7 bases are a match to TRBD1. Germline assignment: CDR1 MNHEY and CDR2 SMNVEV (reference sequence). J was trimmed by 9 bases and V by 4 bases; bases with no gene match: 15. This CDR3 region has 15 residues. The CDR3 DNA reads TGTGCCAGCAGTTCCTCCGGGACAGCCCCTACGGGGCAGTACTTC. As protein: CASSSSGTAPTGQYF.

The rearrangement links TRBV6-5 to TRBJ2-1; D gene uncertain. Trimming cost V 0 bases and J 9 bases, with 6 bases left between them. The CDR3 contains 12 residues. Germline-derived CDR1 and CDR2 are MNHEY and SVGAGI. The CDR3 nucleotides read TGTGCCAGCAGTTACTCACAGACTGAGCAGTTCTTC. This codes for CASSYSQTEQFF.